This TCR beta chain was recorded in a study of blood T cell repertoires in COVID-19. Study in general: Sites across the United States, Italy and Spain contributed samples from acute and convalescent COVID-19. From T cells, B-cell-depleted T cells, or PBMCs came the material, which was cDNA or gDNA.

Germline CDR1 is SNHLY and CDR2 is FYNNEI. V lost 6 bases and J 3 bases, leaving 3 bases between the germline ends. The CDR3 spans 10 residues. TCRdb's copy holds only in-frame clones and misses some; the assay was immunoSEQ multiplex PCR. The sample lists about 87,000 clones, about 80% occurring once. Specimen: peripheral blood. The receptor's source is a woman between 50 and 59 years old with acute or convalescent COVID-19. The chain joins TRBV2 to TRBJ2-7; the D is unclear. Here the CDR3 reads CASRSYEQYF. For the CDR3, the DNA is TGTGCCAGCAGGAGCTACGAGCAGTACTTC. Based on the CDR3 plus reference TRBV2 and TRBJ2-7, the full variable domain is EPEVTQTPSHQVTQMGQEVILRCVPISNHLYFYWYRQILGQKVEFLVSFYNNEISEKSEIFDDQFSVERPDGSNFTLKIRSTKLEDSAMYFCASRSYEQYFGPGTRLTVT.